This TCR beta chain was sequenced during a study of blood T cells in healthy people across ages. Background on the study: Roughly one uniquely barcoded beta molecule per two T cells was captured. Study conclusions and caveats: The study found more naive CD4+ cells and higher diversity in long-lived than aged donors. TCR beta diversity, measured per million T cells, fell in a roughly linear way with age.

The germline V and J ends were trimmed by 0 bases and 4 bases, with 9 bases remaining between them. This CDR3 is 14 amino acids long. The germline V gene has CDR1 SGHDN and CDR2 FVKESK. There were healthy Caucasian individuals from Russia, aged roughly 6 to 95, serving as donors. A second PCR, run for about 7 to 11 cycles, used a sample-barcoded 5' primer plus a J-beta primer mix. TCRdb re-derived calls from the 5' RACE reads in MiXCR, one entry per CDR3 protein. The sample has about 640,000 distinct CDR3 sequences, roughly 50% seen once; the top ten hold more than 35%. This clonotype occurred many times. Its antigen is undetermined.

Sequenced input: blood. The sequence came from a man aged 60 to 75 in good health. The rearrangement joins TRBV14 to TRBJ1-2; D is unresolved. CDR3 residues: CASSQDRTVYGYTF. CDR3 nucleotide sequence: TGTGCCAGCAGCCAAGATAGGACCGTCTATGGCTACACCTTC.